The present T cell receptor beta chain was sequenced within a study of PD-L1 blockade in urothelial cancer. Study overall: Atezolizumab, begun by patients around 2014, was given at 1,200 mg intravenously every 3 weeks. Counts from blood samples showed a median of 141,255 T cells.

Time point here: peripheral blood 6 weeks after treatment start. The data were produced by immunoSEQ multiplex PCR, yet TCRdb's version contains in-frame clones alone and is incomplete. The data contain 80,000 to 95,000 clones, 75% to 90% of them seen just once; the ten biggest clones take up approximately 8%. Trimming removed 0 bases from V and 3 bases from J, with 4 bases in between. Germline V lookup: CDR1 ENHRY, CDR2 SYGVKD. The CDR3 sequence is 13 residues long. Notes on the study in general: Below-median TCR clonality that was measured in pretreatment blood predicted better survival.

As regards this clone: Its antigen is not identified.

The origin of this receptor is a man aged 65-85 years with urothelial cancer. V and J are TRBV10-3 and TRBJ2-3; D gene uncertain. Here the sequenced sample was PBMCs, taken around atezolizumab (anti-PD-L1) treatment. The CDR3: CAISESGTDTQYF. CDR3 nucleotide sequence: TGTGCCATCAGTGAGTCCGGGACAGATACGCAGTATTTT.